Presented here are 8 T cell receptor beta chains from one specimen sequenced in a study of T cells in localized non-small cell lung cancer. The protocol was immunoSEQ multiplex PCR, while the TCRdb copy is restricted to in-frame clones and leaves out a portion. The sample has fewer than 100,000 clones; approximately 88% are singletons. The specimen was peripheral blood, collected before any cancer treatment. The receptors here all came from a man aged 40-75 years with stage I squamous cell lung carcinoma.

This rearrangement joins TRBV27 to TRBJ1-5, with 7 bases fitting TRBD1. V was pared by 6 bases and J by 2 bases, with 22 bases of the junction left unmatched. CDR3 length equals 20 residues. The germline CDR1 and CDR2 sequences are MNHEY and SMNVEV (reference sequence). CDR3 DNA: TGTGCCAGCAGCCAGAAAGGGGTCGGGACAGTCTTTTTCCGCAATCAGCCCCAGCATTTT. Translation gives CASSQKGVGTVFFRNQPQHF.

The rearrangement joins TRBV5-1 to TRBJ1-1; 7 bases map to TRBD1. V lost 4 bases to trimming and J lost 3 bases; unmatched junction nucleotides: 9. Germline lookup yields CDR1 SGHRS and CDR2 YFSETQ. This CDR3 has 15 amino acids. This CDR3 is CASSARQGGDTEAFF. DNA for the CDR3: TGCGCCAGCAGCGCCCGACAGGGAGGGGACACTGAAGCTTTCTTT.

This clone appeared once. The chain recombines TRBV19 with TRBJ1-2; 9 nucleotides line up with TRBD1. V gave up 7 bases and J gave up 6 bases; unmatched junction bases: 9. This CDR3 is built from 14 residues. CDR1 is LNHDA and CDR2 is SQIVND in the germline V gene (reference sequence). The CDR3 nucleotides are TGTGCCAGTAATGTGGGACAGGGATATGATGGCTACACCTTC. This codes for CASNVGQGYDGYTF.

V usage is TRBV6-5 and J usage is TRBJ2-7; TRBD2 matches at 9 bases. Germline V gene sequence: CDR1 MNHEY, CDR2 SVGAGI. V shed 4 bases and J 4 bases; nucleotides not matched to a gene: 11. CDR3 length equals 16 residues. Here the CDR3 reads CASSFERGAFEYEQYF. In DNA form, the CDR3 reads TGTGCCAGCAGTTTTGAGCGGGGGGCGTTCGAGTACGAGCAGTACTTC.

The chain employs TRBV5-4 and TRBJ2-6, with unresolved D. The CDR3 is 16 residues long. Germline V gene sequence: CDR1 SGHNT, CDR2 YYREEE (reference sequence). Trimming cost V 5 bases and J 0 bases, with 12 bases left between them. The CDR3 nucleotides read TGTGCCAGCAGTCGTGAGAGCCCCTCTGGGGCCAACGTCCTGACTTTC. Translating gives CASSRESPSGANVLTF.

V is TRBV6-6 and J is TRBJ2-7, with 10 bases matching TRBD1. The CDR3 has 15 amino acids. The trim removed 4 bases at V and 5 bases at J, leaving 8 bases unmatched. Germline values: CDR1 MNHNY, CDR2 SVGAGI (reference sequence). CDR3 residues: CASSSGDRGLHEQYF. For the CDR3, the DNA is TGTGCCAGCAGTTCTGGGGACAGGGGACTTCACGAGCAGTACTTC.

The chain joins TRBV18 to TRBJ1-5, with TRBD1 matching over 10 bases. The ends lost 3 bases at V and 3 bases at J; junction bases unmatched: 2. From germline, CDR1 is KGHSH and CDR2 LQKENI. The CDR3 has 15 amino acids. The CDR3 is CASSPDRGLNQPQHF. For the CDR3, the DNA is TGTGCCAGCTCACCCGACAGGGGGCTCAATCAGCCCCAGCATTTT.

J is TRBJ2-7 and V is TRBV7-6, with no clear D. Looked up from germline, CDR1 is SGHVS and CDR2 is FNYEAQ. The CDR3 loop spans 13 amino acids. V was trimmed by 5 bases and J by 3 bases, leaving 11 bases between them. The CDR3: CASSHGRSYEQYF. The DNA of the CDR3 is TGTGCCAGCAGCCACGGACGGAGCTACGAGCAGTACTTC.